This T cell receptor (beta chain) is drawn from a study of T-cell reconstitution after alpha-beta-depleted transplantation in children. Unique molecular identifiers were used to barcode this TCRbeta library. TCRdb itself ran the PCR reads through MiXCR, one entry per CDR3 protein. The sample yields some 200,000 distinct CDR3 sequences, about 14% seen once. Germline V gene data show CDR1 as LGHDT and CDR2 as YNNKEL (reference sequence). V lost 5 bases, J lost 7 bases, and 9 bases lay in between. The CDR3 extends over 12 amino acids. This clonotype has a handful of counts. The J gene is TRBJ1-5, the V gene TRBV3-1; D unclear. This TCR was recovered from a human donor who donated a stem cell graft to a child with acute lymphoblastic leukemia. Sample: PBMCs from the stem cell graft donor, taken from the stem cell graft. Written as DNA, the CDR3 is TGTGCCAGCAGCGGGGTGAACCAGCCCCAGCATTTT. This encodes CASSGVNQPQHF.